The T cell receptor beta chain under discussion was sequenced for a study of response to subunit inactivated influenza vaccine. Study findings and constraints: Authors suggested that a seasonal influenza vaccination recruits few new T cells each time.

Concerning this clonotype: Its matching antigen is unknown.

TCRdb reprocessed the RT-PCR reads with MiXCR, giving one entry per CDR3 protein. The sample lists 800,000 or so distinct CDR3 sequences, 21% occurring once. V was pared by 0 bases and J by 2 bases, with 8 bases between. The CDR3 is 14 residues long. CDR1 and CDR2 from the germline V gene are SGHRS and YFSETQ. This TCR was recovered from a man over 45 who received an inactivated influenza vaccine. The source was PBMCs from blood, collected more than 4 days after vaccination. V is TRBV5-1 and J is TRBJ1-2; D unresolved. The CDR3 DNA reads as TGCGCCAGCAGCTTGGAAACACCCAACTATGGCTACACCTTC. It is translated as CASSLETPNYGYTF.